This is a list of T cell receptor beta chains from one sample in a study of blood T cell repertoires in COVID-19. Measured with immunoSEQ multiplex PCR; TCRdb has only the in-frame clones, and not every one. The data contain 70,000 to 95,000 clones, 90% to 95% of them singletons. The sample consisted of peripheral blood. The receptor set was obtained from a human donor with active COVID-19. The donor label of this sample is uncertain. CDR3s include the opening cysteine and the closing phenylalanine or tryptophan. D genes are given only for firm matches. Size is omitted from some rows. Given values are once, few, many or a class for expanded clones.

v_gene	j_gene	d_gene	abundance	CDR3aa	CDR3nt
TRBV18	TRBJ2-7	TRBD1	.	CASSPRTGGSYEQYF	TGTGCCAGCTCACCGAGGACAGGGGGCAGCTACGAGCAGTACTTC
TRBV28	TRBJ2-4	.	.	CASTGPNIQYF	TGTGCCAGCACCGGTCCCAACATTCAGTACTTC
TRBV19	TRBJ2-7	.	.	CASSIEGQGKAWTSYEQYF	TGTGCCAGTAGTATAGAAGGTCAGGGAAAGGCATGGACCTCCTACGAGCAGTACTTC
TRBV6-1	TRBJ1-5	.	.	CASSEYRAGNQPQHF	TGTGCCAGCAGTGAATACAGGGCAGGGAATCAGCCCCAGCATTTT
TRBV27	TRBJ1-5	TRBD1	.	CASSRDRGPSNQPQHF	TGTGCCAGCAGCCGGGACAGGGGGCCGAGCAATCAGCCCCAGCATTTT
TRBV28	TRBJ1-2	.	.	CASSPGAAHYGYTF	TGTGCCAGCAGTCCAGGGGCTGCGCACTATGGCTACACCTTC
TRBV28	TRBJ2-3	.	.	CASSFAGHTQYF	TGTGCCAGCAGTTTTGCGGGCCATACGCAGTATTTT
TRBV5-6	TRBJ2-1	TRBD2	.	CASRPGLGGKQFF	TGTGCCAGCAGGCCGGGACTAGGGGGGAAACAGTTCTTC
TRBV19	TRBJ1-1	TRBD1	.	CASSAWDRKNTEAFF	TGTGCCAGTAGTGCCTGGGACAGGAAGAACACTGAAGCTTTCTTT
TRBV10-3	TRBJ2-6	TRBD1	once	CAISDGQGAGGANVLTF	TGTGCCATCAGCGATGGACAGGGGGCCGGCGGGGCCAACGTCCTGACTTTC
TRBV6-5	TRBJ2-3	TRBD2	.	CASRLAGSTDTQYF	TGTGCCAGCAGACTAGCGGGAAGCACAGATACGCAGTATTTT
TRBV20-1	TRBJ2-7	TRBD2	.	CSASWTSGGYEQYF	TGCAGTGCGAGTTGGACTAGCGGGGGCTACGAGCAGTACTTC
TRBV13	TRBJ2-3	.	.	CASSLVGLPSTDTQYF	TGTGCCAGCAGCTTAGTTGGGCTGCCTAGCACAGATACGCAGTATTTT
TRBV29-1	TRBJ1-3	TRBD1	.	CSVSVTGAGNTIYF	TGCAGCGTTTCTGTGACAGGGGCTGGAAACACCATATATTTT